The 10 T cell receptor beta chains presented below share a single source sample, sequenced in a study of T cells in Graves' hyperthyroidism and ophthalmopathy. Amplification yielded TCR beta CDR3 regions, with RNA transcripts as the source. The HTBI primer set served for first-round RT-PCR of the TCR CDR3. TCRdb independently ran MiXCR on the multiplex PCR reads; one entry per CDR3 protein. Here the sample spans hundreds of thousands of distinct CDR3 sequences, around a quarter being singletons. Sequencing was performed on blood. These receptors originate from a woman in her 30s with Graves' ophthalmopathy.

The V call is TRBV7-9, the J call TRBJ1-1, with 7 bases identical to TRBD1. The CDR3 sequence is 14 residues long. V lost 3 bases and J lost 5; bases outside the gene matches: 6. Germline assignment: CDR1 SEHNR and CDR2 FQNEAQ (reference sequence). The CDR3 nucleotides read TGTGCCAGCAGCTTGATGCGACAGGGAACTGAAGCTTTCTTT. Protein: CASSLMRQGTEAFF.

This clonotype appeared many times. The rearrangement joins TRBV29-1 to TRBJ2-7; D possibly corresponds to TRBD2 (6 bases). The V end was cut by 5 bases, the J end by 2 bases, with 13 bases between. The CDR3 has 13 residues. Germline loops: CDR1 SQVTM, CDR2 ANQGSEA. Here the CDR3 reads CSVIRGLTYEQYF. Here the CDR3 DNA reads TGCAGCGTTATTCGGGGGTTAACCTACGAGCAGTACTTC.

This chain joins TRBV12-3 or TRBV12-4 and TRBJ1-3; tentative D call: TRBD1 (5 bases). This CDR3 region has 15 residues. V lost 0 bases and J lost 2, with 8 bases in between. The DNA for the CDR3 is TGTGCCAGCAGTTTAGCGCGGGGGGCTGGAAACACCATATATTTT. Amino acid sequence: CASSLARGAGNTIYF.

The chain joins TRBV7-9 to TRBJ2-7; D gene unclear. Germline-derived CDR1 and CDR2 are SEHNR and FQNEAQ (reference sequence). This CDR3 spans 14 amino acids. Trimming cost V 7 bases and J 0 bases, with 13 bases left between them. Here the CDR3 DNA reads TGTGCCAGCACAGGAGATCTAAACTCCTACGAGCAGTACTTC. This translates into CASTGDLNSYEQYF. Combining the CDR3 with reference TRBV7-9 and TRBJ2-7 gives the whole variable domain DTGVSQNPRHKITKRGQNVTFRCDPISEHNRLYWYRQTLGQGPEFLTYFQNEAQLEKSRLLSDRFSAERPKGSFSTLEIQRTEQGDSAMYLCASTGDLNSYEQYFGPGTRLTVT.

This chain links TRBV6-5 with TRBJ2-5; possibly TRBD1 for D (6 bases). V shed 5 bases and J shed 1 base, with 14 bases lying between them. CDR3 length: 15 amino acids. The germline gives CDR1 MNHEY, CDR2 SVGAGI. The CDR3 coding sequence is TGTGCCAGCAGTCACAGGGTCGGCGGCCAAGAGACCCAGTACTTC. Its protein product is CASSHRVGGQETQYF.

On this clonotype: A read error may explain this, as a much larger clone is one base away. The gene calls are TRBV6-1 and TRBJ1-1; tentative D call: TRBD1 (6 bases). Per the germline V gene, CDR1 is MNHNS and CDR2 is SASEGT. This CDR3 is 15 amino acids long. CDR3 DNA sequence: TGTGCCTGCAGTGAAACGGGGGCTGTGGACACTGAAGCTTTCTTT. Its protein is CACSETGAVDTEAFF.

This clonotype appeared a few times. The chain couples TRBV11-1 to TRBJ1-2; the match to TRBD1 covers 8 bases. Losses at the gene ends were 7 bases for V and 4 bases for J; bases not matched to a gene: 14. Germline V gives CDR1 SGHAT, CDR2 FQDESV (reference sequence). This CDR3 comprises 16 residues. CDR3 sequence reads: CASTTAPTGDAYGYTF. The CDR3 DNA reads as TGTGCCAGCACCACCGCACCGACAGGGGATGCCTATGGCTACACCTTC.

This clonotype was detected ten times or more. This sequence joins TRBV2 and TRBJ1-5; D gene ambiguous. The CDR3 contains 14 residues. The V gene's germline CDR1 is SNHLY and CDR2 FYNNEI. V was trimmed by 0 bases and J by 3 bases, leaving 6 bases between them. Here the CDR3 reads CASSEATFNQPQHF. The CDR3 DNA reads as TGTGCCAGCAGTGAAGCTACTTTCAATCAGCCCCAGCATTTT.

This clonotype has ten or more counts. The chain employs TRBV7-2 and TRBJ2-7; 9 positions match TRBD1. V lost 4 bases and J lost 6; bases outside the gene matches: 4. Per germline, CDR1 SGHTA and CDR2 FQGNSA. This CDR3 spans 13 amino acids. The CDR3 DNA reads as TGTGCCAGCAGCTCACAGGGGGCCGCCGAGCAGTACTTC. Its protein product is CASSSQGAAEQYF.

The sample holds many counts of this clonotype. V and J are TRBV14 and TRBJ1-1, with D unresolved. Trimming left V 3 bases short and J 6 bases short, with 14 bases between. CDR3 length: 14 residues. CDR1 and CDR2 from the germline V gene are SGHDN and FVKESK. The CDR3 spells CASSQGGWGSEAFF. The CDR3 coding sequence is TGTGCCAGCAGCCAGGGTGGTTGGGGTTCTGAAGCTTTCTTT. Combining the CDR3 with reference TRBV14 and TRBJ1-1 gives the whole variable domain EAGVTQFPSHSVIEKGQTVTLRCDPISGHDNLYWYRRVMGKEIKFLLHFVKESKQDESGMPNNRFLAERTGGTYSTLKVQPAELEDSGVYFCASSQGGWGSEAFFGQGTRLTVV.